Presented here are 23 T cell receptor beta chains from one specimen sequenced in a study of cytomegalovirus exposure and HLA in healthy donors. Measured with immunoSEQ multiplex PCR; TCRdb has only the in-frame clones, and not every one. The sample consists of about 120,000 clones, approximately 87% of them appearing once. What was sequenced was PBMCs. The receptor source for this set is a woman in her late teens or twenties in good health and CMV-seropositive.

In DNA form, the CDR3 reads TGTGCCAGCAGCTTACGGGGTGGGAATAATGAAAAACTGTTTTTT. Residues: CASSLRGGNNEKLFF. The genes are TRBV7-2 and TRBJ1-4, with unresolved D. Trimming took 2 bases from V and 4 from J, leaving 11 bases between them. Germline CDR1 reads SGHTA; CDR2 reads FQGNSA. The CDR3 is 15 residues long.

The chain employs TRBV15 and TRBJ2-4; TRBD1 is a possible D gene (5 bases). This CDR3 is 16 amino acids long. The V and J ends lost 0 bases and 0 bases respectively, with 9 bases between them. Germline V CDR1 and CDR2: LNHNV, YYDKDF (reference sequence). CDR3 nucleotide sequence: TGTGCCACCAGCAGAGATAGGGGCCTAGCCAAAAACATTCAGTACTTC. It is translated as CATSRDRGLAKNIQYF.

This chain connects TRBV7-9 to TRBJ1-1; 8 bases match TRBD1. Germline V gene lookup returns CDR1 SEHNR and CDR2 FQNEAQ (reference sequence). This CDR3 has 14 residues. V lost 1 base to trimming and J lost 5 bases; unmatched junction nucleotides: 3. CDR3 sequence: CASSLGTGQTEAFF. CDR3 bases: TGTGCCAGCAGCTTAGGGACAGGGCAGACTGAAGCTTTCTTT. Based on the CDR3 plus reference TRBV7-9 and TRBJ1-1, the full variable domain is DTGVSQNPRHKITKRGQNVTFRCDPISEHNRLYWYRQTLGQGPEFLTYFQNEAQLEKSRLLSDRFSAERPKGSFSTLEIQRTEQGDSAMYLCASSLGTGQTEAFFGQGTRLTVV.

The CDR3 region is CASSPQGIHEQYF. The CDR3 nucleotides are TGTGCCAGCAGCCCACAGGGTATCCACGAGCAGTACTTC. The chain carries TRBV27 and TRBJ2-7, with D perhaps TRBD1 (6 bases). Trimming removed 6 bases from V and 5 bases from J, with 14 bases in between. The CDR3 length is 13 residues. In germline, CDR1 is MNHEY, CDR2 SMNVEV (reference sequence).

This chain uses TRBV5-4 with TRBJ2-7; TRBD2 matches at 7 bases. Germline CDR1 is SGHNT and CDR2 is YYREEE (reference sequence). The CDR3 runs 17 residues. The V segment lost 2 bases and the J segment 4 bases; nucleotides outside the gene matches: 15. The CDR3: CASSLRASGPLGYEQYF. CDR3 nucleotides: TGTGCCAGCAGCTTACGGGCTAGCGGACCCTTGGGGTACGAGCAGTACTTC.

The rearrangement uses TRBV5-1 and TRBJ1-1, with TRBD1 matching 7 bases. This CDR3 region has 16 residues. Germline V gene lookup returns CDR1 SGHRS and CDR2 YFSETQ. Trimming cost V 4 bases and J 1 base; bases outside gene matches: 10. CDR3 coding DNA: TGCGCCAGCAGCGAAGGGGACAGCTACTCGAACACTGAAGCTTTCTTT. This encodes CASSEGDSYSNTEAFF. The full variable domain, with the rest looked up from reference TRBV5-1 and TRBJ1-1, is KAGVTQTPRYLIKTRGQQVTLSCSPISGHRSVSWYQQTPGQGLQFLFEYFSETQRNKGNFPGRFSGRQFSNSRSEMNVSTLELGDSALYLCASSEGDSYSNTEAFFGQGTRLTVV.

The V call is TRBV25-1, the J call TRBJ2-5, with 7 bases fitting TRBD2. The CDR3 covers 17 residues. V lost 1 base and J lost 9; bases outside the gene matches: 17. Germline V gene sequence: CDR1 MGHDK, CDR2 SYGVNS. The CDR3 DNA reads TGTGCCAGCAGTGAATTCGGTGGGGGGGGTTTCTGGGCGGCCCAGTACTTC. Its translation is CASSEFGGGGFWAAQYF.

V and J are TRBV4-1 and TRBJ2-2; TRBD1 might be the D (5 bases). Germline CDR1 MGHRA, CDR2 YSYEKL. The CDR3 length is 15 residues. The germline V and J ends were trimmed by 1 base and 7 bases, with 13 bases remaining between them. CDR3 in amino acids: CASSQGPQGIGELFF. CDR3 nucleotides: TGCGCCAGCAGCCAAGGGCCCCAGGGTATCGGGGAGCTGTTTTTT.

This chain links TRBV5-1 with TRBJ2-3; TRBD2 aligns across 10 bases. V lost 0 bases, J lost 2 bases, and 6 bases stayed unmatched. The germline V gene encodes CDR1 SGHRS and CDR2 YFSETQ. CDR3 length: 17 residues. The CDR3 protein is CASSLEGTSVPTDTQYF. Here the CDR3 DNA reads TGCGCCAGCAGCTTGGAAGGGACTAGCGTCCCCACAGATACGCAGTATTTT.

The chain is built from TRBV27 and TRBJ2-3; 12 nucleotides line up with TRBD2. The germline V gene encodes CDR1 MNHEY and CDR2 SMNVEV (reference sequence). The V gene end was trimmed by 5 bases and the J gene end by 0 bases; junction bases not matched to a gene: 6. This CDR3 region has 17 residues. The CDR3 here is CASSPLLAGGSTDTQYF. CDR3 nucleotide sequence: TGTGCCAGCAGTCCCCTCCTAGCGGGAGGGAGCACAGATACGCAGTATTTT.

Here the CDR3 reads CASSFAGWGGPLANYGYTF. The CDR3, as DNA: TGTGCCAGCAGCTTCGCGGGTTGGGGGGGACCTCTAGCTAACTATGGCTACACCTTC. The chain is built from TRBV7-2 and TRBJ1-2; a possible D gene is TRBD1 (5 bases). From germline, CDR1 is SGHTA and CDR2 FQGNSA. The CDR3 covers 19 residues. Trimming took 3 bases from V and 0 from J, leaving 23 bases between them. Using reference TRBV7-2 and TRBJ1-2 for the parts outside the CDR3, the full variable domain is GAGVSQSPSNKVTEKGKDVELRCDPISGHTALYWYRQSLGQGLEFLIYFQGNSAPDKSGLPSDRFSAERTGGSVSTLTIQRTQQEDSAVYLCASSFAGWGGPLANYGYTFGSGTRLTVV.

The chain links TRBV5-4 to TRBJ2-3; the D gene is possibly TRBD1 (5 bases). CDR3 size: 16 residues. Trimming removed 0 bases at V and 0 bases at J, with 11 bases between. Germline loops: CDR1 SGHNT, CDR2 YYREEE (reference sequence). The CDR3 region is CASSLGAGQSTDTQYF. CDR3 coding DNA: TGTGCCAGCAGCTTGGGGGCAGGGCAAAGCACAGATACGCAGTATTTT.

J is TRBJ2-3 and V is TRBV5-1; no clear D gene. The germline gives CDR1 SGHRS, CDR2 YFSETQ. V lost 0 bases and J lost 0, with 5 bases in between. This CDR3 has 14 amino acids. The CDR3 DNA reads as TGCGCCAGCAGCTTGGTTCTCAGCACAGATACGCAGTATTTT. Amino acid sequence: CASSLVLSTDTQYF.

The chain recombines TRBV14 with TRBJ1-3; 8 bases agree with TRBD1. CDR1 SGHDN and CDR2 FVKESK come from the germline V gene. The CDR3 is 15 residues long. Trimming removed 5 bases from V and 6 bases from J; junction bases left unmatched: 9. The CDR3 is CASSAQGGGTNTIYF. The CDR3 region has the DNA TGTGCCAGCAGCGCACAGGGGGGAGGTACAAACACCATATATTTT.

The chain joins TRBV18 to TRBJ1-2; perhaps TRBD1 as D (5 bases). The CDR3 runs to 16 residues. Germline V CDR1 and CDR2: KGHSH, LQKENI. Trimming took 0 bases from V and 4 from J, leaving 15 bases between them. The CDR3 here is CASSPPGPGGIYGYTF. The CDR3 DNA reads TGTGCCAGCTCACCACCGGGGCCTGGGGGGATCTATGGCTACACCTTC. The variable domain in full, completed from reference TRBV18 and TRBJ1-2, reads NAGVMQNPRHLVRRRGQEARLRCSPMKGHSHVYWYRQLPEEGLKFMVYLQKENIIDESGMPKERFSAEFPKEGPSILRIQQVVRGDSAAYFCASSPPGPGGIYGYTFGSGTRLTVV.

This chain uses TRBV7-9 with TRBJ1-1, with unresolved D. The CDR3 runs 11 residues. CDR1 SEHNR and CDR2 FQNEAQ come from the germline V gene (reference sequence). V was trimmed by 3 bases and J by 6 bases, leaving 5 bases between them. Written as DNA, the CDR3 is TGTGCCAGCAGCTTGGCCCCTGAAGCTTTCTTT. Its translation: CASSLAPEAFF.

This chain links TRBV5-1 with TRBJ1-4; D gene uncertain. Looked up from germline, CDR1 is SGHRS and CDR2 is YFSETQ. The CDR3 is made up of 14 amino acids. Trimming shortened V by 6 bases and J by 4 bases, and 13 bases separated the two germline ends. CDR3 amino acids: CASTKTGGNEKLFF. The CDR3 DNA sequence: TGCGCCAGCACAAAGACGGGAGGTAATGAAAAACTGTTTTTT.

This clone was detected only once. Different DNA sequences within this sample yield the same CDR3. CDR3 protein: CASSLNFGTDTQYF. CDR3 DNA: TGTGCCAGCAGCTTAAACTTCGGCACAGATACGCAGTATTTT. The V gene is TRBV7-8, the J gene TRBJ2-3; D unresolved. The V gene's germline CDR1 is SGHVS and CDR2 FQNEAQ. The V and J ends lost 2 bases and 1 base respectively, with 7 bases between them. This CDR3 is 14 amino acids long.

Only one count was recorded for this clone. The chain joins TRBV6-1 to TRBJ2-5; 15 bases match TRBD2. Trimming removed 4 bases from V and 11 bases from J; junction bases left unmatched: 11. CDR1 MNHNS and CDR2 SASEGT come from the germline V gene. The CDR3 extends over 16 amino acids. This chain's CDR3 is CASSALPGLAGGPQYF. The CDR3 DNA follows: TGTGCCAGCAGTGCCCTCCCGGGACTAGCGGGGGGACCTCAGTACTTC.

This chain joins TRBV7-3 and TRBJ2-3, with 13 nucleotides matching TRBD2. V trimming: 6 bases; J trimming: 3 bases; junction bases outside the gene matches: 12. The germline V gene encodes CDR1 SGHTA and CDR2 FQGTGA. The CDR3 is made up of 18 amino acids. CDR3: CASRGPGTSGMRTDTQYF. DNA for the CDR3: TGTGCCAGCAGGGGACCCGGGACTAGCGGGATGAGGACAGATACGCAGTATTTT.

The CDR3 sequence: CASTRTRPLETQYF. Here the CDR3 DNA reads TGTGCCAGCACCCGGACTAGGCCGCTGGAGACCCAGTACTTC. The chain is built from TRBV7-8 and TRBJ2-5, with 7 bases lining up with TRBD2. This CDR3 contains 14 residues. Germline assignment: CDR1 SGHVS and CDR2 FQNEAQ. The ends lost 7 bases at V and 5 bases at J; junction bases unmatched: 10.

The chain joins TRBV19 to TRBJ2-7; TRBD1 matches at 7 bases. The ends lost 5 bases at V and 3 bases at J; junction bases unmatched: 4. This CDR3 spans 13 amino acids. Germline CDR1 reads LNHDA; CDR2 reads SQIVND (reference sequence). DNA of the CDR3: TGTGCCAGTAGTTCAGGGGGTGACTACGAGCAGTACTTC. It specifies CASSSGGDYEQYF.

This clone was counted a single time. The CDR3, as DNA: TGTGCCTGGAGTGGAGCTAGCGGGAGGGACTCCTACGAGCAGTACTTC. It translates to CAWSGASGRDSYEQYF. The rearrangement uses TRBV30 and TRBJ2-7; 12 positions match TRBD2. Germline CDR1 is GTSNPN and CDR2 is SVGIG (reference sequence). J was trimmed by 0 bases and V by 1 base; bases with no gene match: 4. The CDR3 has 16 amino acids. Filled out from reference TRBV30 and TRBJ2-7, the complete variable domain reads SQTIHQWPATLVQPVGSPLSLECTVEGTSNPNLYWYRQAAGRGLQLLFYSVGIGQISSEVPQNLSASRPQDRQFILSSKKLLLSDSGFYLCAWSGASGRDSYEQYFGPGTRLTVT.